This T cell receptor (beta chain) is from a study of blood T cell repertoires in COVID-19. Across the whole study: The United States, Italy and Spain provided the acute and convalescent COVID-19 samples. Sample material is recorded as cDNA or gDNA derived from T cells, B-cell-depleted T cells, or PBMCs.

Profiling relied on immunoSEQ multiplex PCR, and the TCRdb table lists in-frame clones only, not all of them. The sample includes about 180,000 clones, about 88% seen only once; the top ten take 1.5% to 2%. The germline V gene has CDR1 SGHRS and CDR2 YFSETQ. Unmatched junction bases numbered 1, after V lost 2 bases and J lost 6 bases. The CDR3 has 14 amino acids. This clonotype was obtained from a man aged 18 to 30 who had recovered from COVID-19. Sequenced sample: peripheral blood. The chain employs TRBV5-1 and TRBJ2-1; 11 bases agree with TRBD2. CDR3 nucleotide sequence: TGCGCCAGCAGCTTAGGGACTAGCGGCAATGAGCAGTTCTTC. Protein: CASSLGTSGNEQFF. Based on the CDR3 plus reference TRBV5-1 and TRBJ2-1, the full variable domain is KAGVTQTPRYLIKTRGQQVTLSCSPISGHRSVSWYQQTPGQGLQFLFEYFSETQRNKGNFPGRFSGRQFSNSRSEMNVSTLELGDSALYLCASSLGTSGNEQFFGPGTRLTVL.